A single sample gave rise to the 2 T cell receptor beta chains below, sequenced in a study of cytomegalovirus exposure and HLA in healthy donors (dated by TCRdb to about 2017). Libraries were built with the immunoSEQ multiplex PCR assay. A mixture of 60 forward primers for TCR Vbeta segments and 13 reverse primers for TCR Jbeta segments was used in the multiplex PCR. TCRdb re-hosts the immuneACCESS table, in-frame sequences only. Its copies lack some clones; in the studies checked, an unresolved V gene accounts for under half of them, and the cause for the rest is not known. The sample includes tens of thousands of clones, with approximately 85% observed a single time. The ten largest clones add up to over 8.5% of the sample. Sequenced input: PBMCs. The origin of the receptors is a female donor in good health and CMV-seronegative.

This chain joins TRBV6-5 and TRBJ2-7; TRBD2 matches 7 bases. The CDR3 totals 13 residues. Per the germline V gene, CDR1 is MNHEY and CDR2 is SVGAGI. Losses at the gene ends were 7 bases for V and 2 bases for J; bases not matched to a gene: 5. The CDR3 bases are TGTGCCAGCACCAAAGGGAGGGCCTACGAGCAGTACTTC. Its translation: CASTKGRAYEQYF.

The V gene is TRBV29-1, the J gene TRBJ1-1; no clear D gene. The CDR3 totals 14 residues. CDR1 is SQVTM and CDR2 is ANQGSEA in the germline V gene. Trimming removed 4 bases at V and 0 bases at J, with 12 bases between. The CDR3 bases are TGCAGCGTTGCACCCAGTACTATGAACACTGAAGCTTTCTTT. It translates to CSVAPSTMNTEAFF.